Shown below are 27 T cell receptor beta chains from a single sample sequenced in a study of early T cells in non-severe SARS-CoV-2 infection. One entry per CDR3 protein results from TCRdb running MiXCR on the 5' RACE reads. In the table there are more than 90,000 distinct CDR3 sequences, around 10% of which are singletons. The sequenced sample consisted of whole blood. Source of these receptors: an adult who was a healthcare worker with PCR-confirmed SARS-CoV-2 infection or an uninfected control (not recorded which).

This clonotype was recorded a few times. The chain links TRBV29-1 to TRBJ2-7; 7 positions match TRBD2. The CDR3 runs to 12 residues. V shed 7 bases, J shed 1 base, and the junction held 4 bases outside the gene matches. CDR1 is SQVTM, CDR2 ANQGSEA, per germline. In DNA form, the CDR3 reads TGCAGCGGGGGGGGTGGATCCTACGAGCAGTACTTC. Its translation: CSGGGGSYEQYF.

As DNA, the CDR3 is TGTGCCAGCAGCCCGGACGTGGGGGGAGGAACTGAAGCTTTCTTT. Translated: CASSPDVGGGTEAFF. The gene calls are TRBV7-3 and TRBJ1-1, with D possibly TRBD1 on 5 matching bases. V shed 5 bases and J shed 5 bases, with 18 bases lying between them. Germline loops: CDR1 SGHTA, CDR2 FQGTGA. This CDR3 is built from 15 residues.

The chain links TRBV9 to TRBJ2-1, with D perhaps matching TRBD1 (5 bases). Germline values: CDR1 SGDLS, CDR2 YYNGEE. Trimming took 4 bases from V and 7 from J, leaving 9 bases between them. CDR3 length: 12 amino acids. This chain's CDR3 is CASSPGWNEQFF. Here the CDR3 DNA reads TGTGCCAGCAGCCCAGGGTGGAATGAGCAGTTCTTC.

At least ten counts were recorded for this clonotype. The CDR3 DNA is TGTGCCAGCAGCCCATCGGACGGGACAGGGGTCTACGAGCAGTACTTC. This gives the protein CASSPSDGTGVYEQYF. The chain links TRBV28 to TRBJ2-7; the match to TRBD1 covers 10 bases. The CDR3 has 16 residues. Germline V gene sequence: CDR1 MDHEN, CDR2 SYDVKM. V shed 6 bases, J shed 3 bases, and the junction held 11 bases outside the gene matches.

Ten or more counts support this clonotype. V usage is TRBV4-2 and J usage is TRBJ2-1; perhaps TRBD2 as D (5 bases). Germline CDR1 LGHNA, CDR2 YNFKEQ. CDR3 size: 12 residues. V gave up 4 bases and J gave up 9 bases, with 10 bases separating them. CDR3 protein: CASSRREGEQFF. The CDR3 coding sequence is TGTGCCAGCAGCCGAAGAGAGGGTGAGCAGTTCTTC.

The chain couples TRBV12-3 or TRBV12-4 to TRBJ1-2, with a tentative D call TRBD1 (5 bases). The germline V and J ends were trimmed by 2 bases and 8 bases, with 15 bases remaining between them. CDR3 length equals 14 residues. The DNA of the CDR3 is TGTGCCAGCAGTTTATTGGGGGGGACCGCCGGCTACACCTTC. It is translated as CASSLLGGTAGYTF.

This clonotype was picked up a small number of times. The V gene is TRBV5-1, the J gene TRBJ1-4; D is unclear. CDR1 and CDR2 from the germline V gene are SGHRS and YFSETQ. The CDR3 sequence is 15 residues long. The V and J ends lost 5 bases and 7 bases respectively, with 18 bases between them. Written as DNA, the CDR3 is TGCGCCAGCAGGGAGGAGATTCGGGCAAGTGAAAAACTGTTTTTT. This encodes CASREEIRASEKLFF.

This clonotype was recorded a few times. CDR3 in amino acids: CASSDRDSGYEQYF. CDR3 coding DNA: TGTGCCAGCAGCGACCGGGACAGCGGCTACGAGCAGTACTTC. V usage is TRBV6-5 and J usage is TRBJ2-7; TRBD1 matches at 7 bases. In germline, CDR1 is MNHEY, CDR2 SVGAGI. V shed 6 bases, J shed 3 bases, and the junction held 8 bases outside the gene matches. The CDR3 totals 14 residues.

A remark on this clonotype: With a much larger clone just one base away, this may be a read error. V and J are TRBV7-9 and TRBJ1-1, with D perhaps TRBD1 (6 bases). The CDR3 spans 15 residues. CDR1 is SEHNR and CDR2 is FQNEAQ in the germline V gene (reference sequence). V was clipped by 5 bases and J by 7 bases, with 20 bases between them. The CDR3 nucleotides are TGTGCCAGCAGCCCTAGGGGCAGGGGAGAGGTTGAAGCTTTCTTT. It yields the protein CASSPRGRGEVEAFF.

This clonotype came up many times. The J gene is TRBJ2-7, the V gene TRBV12-3 or TRBV12-4, with 7 bases identical to TRBD2. V dropped 5 bases and J dropped 0; count of bases not matched to a gene: 10. The CDR3 length is 16 residues. The CDR3 spells CASSPPGQRGSYEQYF. The CDR3 DNA reads as TGTGCCAGCAGTCCACCGGGGCAGCGGGGCTCCTACGAGCAGTACTTC.

The V gene is TRBV20-1, the J gene TRBJ2-1, with 10 bases lining up with TRBD2. Germline trimming cut 5 bases from V and 4 bases from J; bases unmatched to any gene: 5. Germline values: CDR1 DFQATT, CDR2 SNEGSKA (reference sequence). The length of the CDR3 is 14 residues. The CDR3 reads CSAPTSGAYNEQFF. CDR3 in DNA: TGCAGTGCTCCAACTAGCGGGGCATACAATGAGCAGTTCTTC.

This clonotype has at least ten counts. The CDR3 DNA is TGTGCCAGCAGCTGGGGGACTGGCGGGAGCACAGATACGCAGTATTTT. Protein: CASSWGTGGSTDTQYF. This chain connects TRBV5-4 to TRBJ2-3, with a weak D call TRBD2 (6 bases). The V gene's germline CDR1 is SGHNT and CDR2 YYREEE (reference sequence). Trimming stripped 3 bases from V and 0 bases from J, with 14 bases between. This CDR3 region has 16 residues.

The V call is TRBV15, the J call TRBJ2-7; D uncertain. Germline loops: CDR1 LNHNV, CDR2 YYDKDF (reference sequence). Trimming stripped 0 bases from V and 2 bases from J, with 5 bases between. CDR3 length: 13 amino acids. The CDR3 sequence is CATSRDTPYEQYF. The CDR3 bases are TGTGCCACCAGCAGAGATACACCCTACGAGCAGTACTTC.

This clonotype has ten or more counts. The chain recombines TRBV30 with TRBJ2-2, with D unresolved. Trimming removed 5 bases at V and 4 bases at J, with 17 bases between. The CDR3 sequence is 15 residues long. Germline CDR1 and CDR2: GTSNPN and SVGIG (reference sequence). In nucleotides, the CDR3 is TGTGCCTGGGCCATTGATATTAGGCTCACCGGGGAGCTGTTTTTT. Its translation: CAWAIDIRLTGELFF.

Concerning this clonotype: Possible read error: a much larger clone is one base away. The rearrangement links TRBV4-2 to TRBJ2-2; the D gene is possibly TRBD2 (6 bases). From germline, CDR1 is LGHNA and CDR2 YNFKEQ. Between the trimmed V and J ends, which lost 4 bases and 4 bases, there was a span of 19 bases. The CDR3 totals 17 residues. CDR3 in DNA: TGTGCCAGCAGCCCAGTTGGACGGGGAGGCAGCACCGGGGAGCTGTTTTTT. The encoded protein is CASSPVGRGGSTGELFF.

The sample holds many counts of this clonotype. This chain joins TRBV5-1 and TRBJ2-2; TRBD1 might be the D (5 bases). The CDR3 length is 15 residues. Trimming removed 5 bases from V and 6 bases from J, with 17 bases in between. Germline V gives CDR1 SGHRS, CDR2 YFSETQ. The CDR3 DNA reads TGCGCCAGCAGGAATAACCAGGGTGTCGCCGGGGAGCTGTTTTTT. Translation: CASRNNQGVAGELFF.

The chain has TRBV4-2 and TRBJ1-5, with D perhaps matching TRBD1 (5 bases). The V gene's germline CDR1 is LGHNA and CDR2 YNFKEQ. Trimming left V 1 base short and J 0 bases short, with 13 bases between. This CDR3 has 17 amino acids. The CDR3 sequence: CASSQATGTYSNQPQHF. CDR3 nucleotides: TGTGCCAGCAGCCAAGCTACAGGTACCTATAGCAATCAGCCCCAGCATTTT.

The genes are TRBV6-1 and TRBJ2-7; D is tentatively TRBD1 or TRBD2 (5 bases each). In germline, CDR1 is MNHNS, CDR2 SASEGT. Trimming pared 4 bases from V and 12 bases from J, leaving 16 bases between. This CDR3 comprises 12 residues. In DNA, the CDR3 is TGTGCCAGCAGTGTTTCGGGACGTCCGACGTACTTC. Translating it yields CASSVSGRPTYF.

The chain uses TRBV7-2 and TRBJ1-1, with TRBD1 identical over 8 bases. In germline, CDR1 is SGHTA, CDR2 FQGNSA. V shed 1 base, J shed 4 bases, and the junction held 5 bases outside the gene matches. CDR3 length: 15 amino acids. The CDR3 bases are TGTGCCAGCAGCTTAGTTGGCCAGGGGGCCACTGAAGCTTTCTTT. Translated: CASSLVGQGATEAFF.

This clonotype was seen more than once but under ten times. The V gene is TRBV20-1, the J gene TRBJ1-1, with D possibly TRBD1 on 6 matching bases. Deletions cut 4 bases from V and 4 bases from J, with 13 bases between. Germline values: CDR1 DFQATT, CDR2 SNEGSKA (reference sequence). There are 13 residues in the CDR3. The CDR3 bases are TGCAGTGCTAACAAGGACAGTGGCACTGAAGCTTTCTTT. Protein product: CSANKDSGTEAFF.

This clonotype has a count of ten or more. The CDR3 loop reads CASLTVDYGYTF. The CDR3 DNA sequence: TGTGCCTCACTTACGGTGGACTATGGCTACACCTTC. J is TRBJ1-2 and V is TRBV6-6; the D is unclear. V dropped 11 bases and J dropped 3 bases, with 13 bases sitting between them. Germline assignment: CDR1 MNHNY and CDR2 SVGAGI (reference sequence). The CDR3 contains 12 residues.

This clonotype was detected many times. This sequence joins TRBV12-3 or TRBV12-4 and TRBJ2-6; D is undetermined. The CDR3 contains 15 residues. Between the trimmed V and J ends, which lost 5 bases and 4 bases, there was a span of 12 bases. The CDR3 DNA reads as TGTGCCAGCAGTCCCGACTTGTCGGGGGCCAACGTCCTGACTTTC. Amino acid sequence: CASSPDLSGANVLTF.

This clonotype occurred a few times. V is TRBV5-5 and J is TRBJ2-1; D not resolved. The CDR3 sequence is 17 residues long. Per the germline V gene, CDR1 is SGHKS and CDR2 is YYEKEE (reference sequence). V lost 1 base and J 8 bases, leaving 22 bases between the germline ends. The CDR3 bases are TGTGCCAGCAGCTTGTTATCAAATCCCGAACAGATCGATGAGCAGTTCTTC. It specifies CASSLLSNPEQIDEQFF.

The V and J genes are TRBV7-3 and TRBJ1-4, with D perhaps matching TRBD1 (6 bases). Germline CDR1 and CDR2: SGHTA and FQGTGA. Between the trimmed V and J ends, which lost 0 bases and 0 bases, there was a span of 8 bases. The CDR3 sequence is 16 residues long. As DNA, the CDR3 is TGTGCCAGCAGCTTAACAGCAGGGGCAACTAATGAAAAACTGTTTTTT. It yields the protein CASSLTAGATNEKLFF.

This clonotype was counted a few times. The chain carries TRBV14 and TRBJ2-5, with D possibly matching TRBD2 (5 bases). Trimming removed 8 bases from V and 7 bases from J, with 11 bases in between. CDR1 SGHDN and CDR2 FVKESK come from the germline V gene. This CDR3 has 11 amino acids. CDR3: CASAGLSTQYF. CDR3 DNA sequence: TGTGCCAGCGCGGGTTTATCGACCCAGTACTTC.

The chain joins TRBV6-5 to TRBJ1-6; TRBD1 matches at 11 bases. V was clipped by 5 bases and J by 10 bases; unmatched bases: 7. This CDR3 comprises 15 residues. In germline, CDR1 is MNHEY, CDR2 SVGAGI. The CDR3 here is CASSPHGQGASPLHF. CDR3 nucleotide sequence: TGTGCCAGCAGTCCCCATGGACAGGGGGCATCACCCCTCCACTTT.

This clonotype was found a few times. The CDR3 loop is CASSQDINTEAFF. CDR3 DNA: TGTGCCAGCAGCCAGGACATAAACACTGAAGCTTTCTTT. The chain has TRBV7-3 and TRBJ1-1; tentatively, D is TRBD1 (5 bases). Germline CDR1 reads SGHTA; CDR2 reads FQGTGA. This CDR3 has 13 amino acids. V was trimmed by 5 bases and J by 2 bases, leaving 9 bases between them.